This T cell receptor beta chain was captured in a study of shared clonotypes between healthy human individuals. Trimming pared 0 bases from V and 3 bases from J, leaving 9 bases between. The germline V gene has CDR1 SGHNT and CDR2 YYREEE (reference sequence). This CDR3 has 14 amino acids. Assay used: immunoSEQ multiplex PCR; TCRdb lists only in-frame clones, some missing. The sample has approximately 1,500,000 clones; 98% are singletons. Sequenced sample: naive CD4+ T cells sorted from blood. Subset in this sample: CD45RA+ positively selected. This chain links TRBV5-4 with TRBJ2-5; weak D call: TRBD2 (6 bases). This receptor was identified in a man aged 25 to 40 in good health. Written as DNA, the CDR3 is TGTGCCAGCAGCTTGGCGGTAGCGGAAGAGACCCAGTACTTC. Its translation is CASSLAVAEETQYF.